This T cell receptor beta chain appears in the sequencing data of a study of T-cell reconstitution after alpha-beta-depleted transplantation in children. Study-wide results and caveats: Diversity of TCRbeta at day 60 was high in some patients, arising from surviving recipient T cells and thymic progenitors. Several hundred expanded graft clones reportedly supplied alpha-beta T cells about two months after transplant. Among T cells one year after transplant, newly produced cells accounted for most counts and diversity.

The V end was cut by 4 bases, the J end by 8 bases, with 27 bases between. Germline V CDR1 and CDR2: MDHEN, SYDVKM. This CDR3 spans 18 amino acids. Construction of the TCRbeta library involved unique molecular identifiers. TCRdb processed the PCR reads anew with MiXCR; each CDR3 protein has one entry. The repertoire holds around 670,000 distinct CDR3 sequences, with around 13% as singletons. The sample holds many counts of this clonotype. Antigen: not known. The sequences come from PBMCs, collected before TCRalphabeta/CD19-depleted stem cell transplant. This TCR came from a girl aged 2 to 9 with congenital amegakaryocytic thrombocytopenia, due to receive a stem cell transplant. This rearrangement joins TRBV28 to TRBJ2-4, with D possibly matching TRBD1 (5 bases). The CDR3 nucleotides are TGTGCCAGCAGTTACCCACCAGGGCAGGGCGTTCGGGTGGACATTCAGTACTTC. This sequence encodes CASSYPPGQGVRVDIQYF.